This T cell receptor beta chain was captured by sequencing in a study of T cell repertoires in cytomegalovirus infection. Study-level information: CMV infection together with matching HLA type was indicated by public TCR beta signatures.

This CDR3 region has 14 residues. Germline CDR1 is MNHEY and CDR2 is SMNVEV (reference sequence). The germline V and J ends were trimmed by 6 bases and 1 base, with 11 bases remaining between them. Study outcomes and limitations: People with CMV and the relevant HLA were identified by cumulative public TCR beta family frequency. Dominating the ex vivo response were TCR beta clonotypes that were CMV-specific and HLA-C-restricted.

Via MiXCR, TCRdb re-called the reads, giving one row per CDR3 protein. The sample has 560,000 or so distinct CDR3 sequences; 15% to 20% are singletons. This clonotype was detected a few times. Its specificity is unknown. The receptor was isolated from a human donor in good health (CMV status not recorded). Some clones in this sample may be carry-over from other donors' samples. Sequencing was performed on CD8+ T cells from PBMCs. The chain joins TRBV27 to TRBJ2-3; D is possibly TRBD2 (5 bases). The CDR3 sequence is CASSRKLGTDTQYF. In DNA, the CDR3 is TGTGCCAGCAGCCGTAAACTAGGCACAGATACGCAGTATTTT.